This T cell receptor beta chain was identified in a study of PD-1 blockade in mismatch repair-deficient tumors. The overall study: Patients had over ten mismatch repair-deficient cancer types and were previously treated and progressing. General study points: Rapid post-treatment expansion, then contraction, generally preceding radiologic response, marked tumor-resident clones.

CDR1 is GTSNPN, CDR2 SVGIG, per germline (reference sequence). The CDR3 spans 14 residues. Deletions cut 0 bases from V and 4 bases from J, with 11 bases between. Some clones are missing from TCRdb's copy, which holds only in-frame ones; the method was immunoSEQ multiplex PCR. The data hold under 95,000 clones, with about 84% observed a single time. All patients were mismatch repair deficient, assessed by either PCR or immunohistochemistry. TCR sequencing covered a few patients who responded to pembrolizumab. Of note for this clone: The antigen is unknown.

The origin of this receptor is an adult with mismatch repair-deficient cancer. Specimen: peripheral blood, collected 12 weeks after starting pembrolizumab. The chain joins TRBV30 to TRBJ2-3; weak D call: TRBD2 (6 bases). This chain's CDR3 is CAWSVGGNADTQYF. DNA for the CDR3: TGTGCCTGGAGTGTAGGCGGGAATGCAGATACGCAGTATTTT.